The sequence of this TCR beta chain was determined in a study of blood T cell repertoires in COVID-19. Study-level information: T cells, B-cell-depleted T cells, or PBMCs provided the cDNA or gDNA that served as material.

Across about two dozen US areas, participants ranged in age from 18 to 89 years. Sequencing used immunoSEQ multiplex PCR; TCRdb keeps in-frame clones, though not all of them. The table lists some 180,000 clones, 75% to 90% of them singletons. V lost 2 bases and J lost 5, with 21 bases in between. This CDR3 is 17 amino acids long. Germline-derived CDR1 and CDR2 are SGHAT and FQNNGV. The receptor was derived from a man aged 40-55 years who had recovered from COVID-19. V usage is TRBV11-2 and J usage is TRBJ1-1; weak D call: TRBD1 (5 bases). Input material: PBMCs or T cells enriched from blood (not recorded which). Here the CDR3 DNA reads TGTGCCAGCAGCTTAATCCCCCCTATGGGGCGGTGGACTGAAGCTTTCTTT. As protein: CASSLIPPMGRWTEAFF. Full variable domain (rest looked up from reference TRBV11-2 and TRBJ1-1): EAGVAQSPRYKIIEKRQSVAFWCNPISGHATLYWYQQILGQGPKLLIQFQNNGVVDDSQLPKDRFSAERLKGVDSTLKIQPAKLEDSAVYLCASSLIPPMGRWTEAFFGQGTRLTVV.